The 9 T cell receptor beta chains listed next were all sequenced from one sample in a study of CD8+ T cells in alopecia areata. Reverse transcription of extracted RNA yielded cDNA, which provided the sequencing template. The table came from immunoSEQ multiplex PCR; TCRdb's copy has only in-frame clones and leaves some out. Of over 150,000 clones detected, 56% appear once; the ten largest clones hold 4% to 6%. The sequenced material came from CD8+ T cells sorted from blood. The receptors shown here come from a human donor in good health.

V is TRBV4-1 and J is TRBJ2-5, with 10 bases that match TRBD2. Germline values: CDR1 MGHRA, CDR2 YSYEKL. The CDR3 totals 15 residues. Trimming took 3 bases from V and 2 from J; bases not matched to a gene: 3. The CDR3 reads CASSHRTSGQETQYF. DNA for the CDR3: TGCGCCAGCAGCCATAGGACTAGCGGACAAGAGACCCAGTACTTC.

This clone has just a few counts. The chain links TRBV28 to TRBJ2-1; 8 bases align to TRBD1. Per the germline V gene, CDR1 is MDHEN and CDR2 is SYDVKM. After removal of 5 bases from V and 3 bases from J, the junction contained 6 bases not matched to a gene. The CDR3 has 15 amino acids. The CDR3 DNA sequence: TGTGCCAGCAGTGGGACAGGACGGGTCTACAATGAGCAGTTCTTC. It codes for CASSGTGRVYNEQFF.

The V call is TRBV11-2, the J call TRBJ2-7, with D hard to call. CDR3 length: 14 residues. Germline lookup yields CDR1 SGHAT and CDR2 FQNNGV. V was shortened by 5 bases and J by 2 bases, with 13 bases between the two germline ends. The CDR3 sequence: CASSEHPAAYEQYF. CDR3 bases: TGTGCCAGCAGCGAACACCCGGCGGCCTACGAGCAGTACTTC.

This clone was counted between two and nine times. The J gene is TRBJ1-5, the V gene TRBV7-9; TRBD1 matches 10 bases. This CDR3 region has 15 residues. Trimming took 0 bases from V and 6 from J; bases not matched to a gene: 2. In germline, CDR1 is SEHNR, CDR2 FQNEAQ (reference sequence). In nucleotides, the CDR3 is TGTGCCAGCAGCTTAGCCGGGACAGGGGTTCAGCCCCAGCATTTT. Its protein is CASSLAGTGVQPQHF.

For the CDR3, the DNA is TGCAGCGTCCTCGGCGCAGGGAAGAATGGCGGGGAGCTGTTTTTT. This translates into CSVLGAGKNGGELFF. The chain has TRBV29-1 and TRBJ2-2; possibly TRBD1 for D (5 bases). Trimming removed 6 bases at V and 7 bases at J, with 21 bases between. The CDR3 spans 15 residues. Per germline, CDR1 SQVTM and CDR2 ANQGSEA.

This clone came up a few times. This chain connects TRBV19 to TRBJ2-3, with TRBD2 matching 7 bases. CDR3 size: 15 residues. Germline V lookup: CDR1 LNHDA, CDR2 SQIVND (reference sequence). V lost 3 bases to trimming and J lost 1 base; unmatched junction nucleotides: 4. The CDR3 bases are TGTGCCAGTAGTATGTCTAGCGGAGGCACAGATACGCAGTATTTT. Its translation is CASSMSSGGTDTQYF.

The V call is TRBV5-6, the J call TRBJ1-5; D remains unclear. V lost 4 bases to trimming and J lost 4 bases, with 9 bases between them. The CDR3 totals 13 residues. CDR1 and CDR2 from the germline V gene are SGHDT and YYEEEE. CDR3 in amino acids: CASSLGNNQPQHF. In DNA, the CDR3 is TGTGCCAGCAGCCTAGGGAATAATCAGCCCCAGCATTTT.

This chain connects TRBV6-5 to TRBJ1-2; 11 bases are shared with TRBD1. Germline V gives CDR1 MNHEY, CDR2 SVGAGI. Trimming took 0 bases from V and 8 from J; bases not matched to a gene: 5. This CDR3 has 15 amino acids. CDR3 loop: CASSYSGTGGEGYTF. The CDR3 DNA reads TGTGCCAGCAGTTACTCAGGGACAGGGGGGGAAGGCTACACCTTC.

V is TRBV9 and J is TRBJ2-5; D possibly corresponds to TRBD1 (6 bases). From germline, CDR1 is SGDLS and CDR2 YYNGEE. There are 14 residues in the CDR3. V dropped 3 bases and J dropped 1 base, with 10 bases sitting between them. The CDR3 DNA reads TGTGCCAGCAGCGGGGGACAATCCCAAGAGACCCAGTACTTC. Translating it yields CASSGGQSQETQYF.